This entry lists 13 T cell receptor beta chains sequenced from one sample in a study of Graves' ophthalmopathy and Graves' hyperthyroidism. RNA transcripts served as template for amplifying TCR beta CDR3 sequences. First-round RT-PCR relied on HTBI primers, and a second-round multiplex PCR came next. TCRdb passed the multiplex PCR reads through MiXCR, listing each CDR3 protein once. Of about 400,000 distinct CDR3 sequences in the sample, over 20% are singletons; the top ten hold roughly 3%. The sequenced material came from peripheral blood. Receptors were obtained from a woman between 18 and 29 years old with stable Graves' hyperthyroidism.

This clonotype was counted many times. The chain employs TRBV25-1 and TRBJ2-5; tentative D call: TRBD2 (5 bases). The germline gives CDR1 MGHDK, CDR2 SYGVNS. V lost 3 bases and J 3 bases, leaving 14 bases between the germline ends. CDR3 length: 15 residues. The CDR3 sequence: CASSDRQPGEETQYF. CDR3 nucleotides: TGTGCCAGCAGTGACCGTCAGCCCGGGGAAGAGACCCAGTACTTC.

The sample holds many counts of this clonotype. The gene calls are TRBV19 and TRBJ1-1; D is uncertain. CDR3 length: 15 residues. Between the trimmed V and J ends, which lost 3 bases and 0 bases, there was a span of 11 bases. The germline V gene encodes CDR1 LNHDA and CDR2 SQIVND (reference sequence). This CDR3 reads CASSISGPMNTEAFF. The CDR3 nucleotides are TGTGCCAGTAGTATTTCAGGACCGATGAACACTGAAGCTTTCTTT. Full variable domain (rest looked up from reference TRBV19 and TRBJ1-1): DGGITQSPKYLFRKEGQNVTLSCEQNLNHDAMYWYRQDPGQGLRLIYYSQIVNDFQKGDIAEGYSVSREKKESFPLTVTSAQKNPTAFYLCASSISGPMNTEAFFGQGTRLTVV.

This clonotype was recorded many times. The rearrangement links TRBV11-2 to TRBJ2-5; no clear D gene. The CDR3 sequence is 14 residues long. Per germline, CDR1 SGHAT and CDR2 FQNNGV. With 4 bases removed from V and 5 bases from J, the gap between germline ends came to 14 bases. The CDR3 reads CASSSSSAWETQYF. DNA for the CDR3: TGTGCCAGCAGCTCCTCCTCGGCGTGGGAGACCCAGTACTTC.

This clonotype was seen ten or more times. CDR3 residues: CASSEGPWTEAFF. CDR3 DNA sequence: TGTGCCAGCAGTGAAGGGCCGTGGACTGAAGCTTTCTTT. The rearrangement uses TRBV6-1 and TRBJ1-1; D unclear. The V end was cut by 1 base, the J end by 5 bases, with 8 bases between. Germline V gene data show CDR1 as MNHNS and CDR2 as SASEGT. The CDR3 consists of 13 residues.

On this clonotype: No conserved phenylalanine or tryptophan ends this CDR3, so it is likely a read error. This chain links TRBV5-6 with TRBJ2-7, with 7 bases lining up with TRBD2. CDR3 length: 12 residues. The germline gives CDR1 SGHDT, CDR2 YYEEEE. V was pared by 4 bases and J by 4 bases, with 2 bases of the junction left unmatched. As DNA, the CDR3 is TGTGCCAGCAGCGGGAGGGCTTACGAGCAGTACTAC. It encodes CASSGRAYEQYY.

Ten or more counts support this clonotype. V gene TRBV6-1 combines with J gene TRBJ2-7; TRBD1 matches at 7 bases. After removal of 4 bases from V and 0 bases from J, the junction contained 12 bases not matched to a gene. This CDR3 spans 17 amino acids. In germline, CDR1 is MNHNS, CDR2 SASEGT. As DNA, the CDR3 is TGTGCCAGCAGTGGTTTACAGGGGCCCTCGAGCTCCTACGAGCAGTACTTC. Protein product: CASSGLQGPSSSYEQYF.

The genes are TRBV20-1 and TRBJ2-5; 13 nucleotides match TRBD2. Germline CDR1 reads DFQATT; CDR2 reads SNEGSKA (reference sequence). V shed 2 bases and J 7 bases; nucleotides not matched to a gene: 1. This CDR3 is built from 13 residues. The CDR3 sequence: CSARRTSGGTQYF. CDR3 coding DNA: TGCAGTGCTAGACGGACTAGCGGGGGGACCCAGTACTTC.

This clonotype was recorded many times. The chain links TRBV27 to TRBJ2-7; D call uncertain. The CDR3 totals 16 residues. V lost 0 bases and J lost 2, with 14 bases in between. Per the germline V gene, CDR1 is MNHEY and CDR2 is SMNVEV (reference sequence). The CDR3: CASSLSGYSVAYEQYF. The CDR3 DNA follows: TGTGCCAGCAGTTTATCCGGTTATTCTGTAGCCTACGAGCAGTACTTC.

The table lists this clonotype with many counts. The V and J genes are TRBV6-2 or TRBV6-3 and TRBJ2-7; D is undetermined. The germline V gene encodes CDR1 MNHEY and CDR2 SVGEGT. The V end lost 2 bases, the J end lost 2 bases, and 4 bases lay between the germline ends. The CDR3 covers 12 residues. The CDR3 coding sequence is TGTGCCAGCAGTTACCTGCCCTACGAGCAGTACTTC. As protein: CASSYLPYEQYF.

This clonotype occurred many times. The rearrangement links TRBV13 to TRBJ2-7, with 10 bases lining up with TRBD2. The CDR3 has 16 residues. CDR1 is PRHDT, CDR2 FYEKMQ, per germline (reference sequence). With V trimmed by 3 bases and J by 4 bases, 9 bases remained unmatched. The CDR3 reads CASSLGLLAGPYEQYF. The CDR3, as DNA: TGTGCCAGCAGCTTGGGTCTACTAGCGGGACCTTACGAGCAGTACTTC.

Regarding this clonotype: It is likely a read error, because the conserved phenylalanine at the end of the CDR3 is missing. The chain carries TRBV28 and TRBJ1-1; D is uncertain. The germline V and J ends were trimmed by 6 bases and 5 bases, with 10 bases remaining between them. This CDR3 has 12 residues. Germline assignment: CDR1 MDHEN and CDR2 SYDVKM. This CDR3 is CASRRPGTEAFV. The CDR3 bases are TGTGCCAGCAGAAGACCGGGGACTGAAGCTTTCGTT.

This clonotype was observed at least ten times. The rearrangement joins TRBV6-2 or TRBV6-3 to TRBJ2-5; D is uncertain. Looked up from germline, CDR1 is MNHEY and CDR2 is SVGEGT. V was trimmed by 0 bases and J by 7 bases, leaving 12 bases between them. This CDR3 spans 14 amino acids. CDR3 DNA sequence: TGTGCCAGCAGTTACTCGAGGAGTGTAGGGACCCAGTACTTC. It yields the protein CASSYSRSVGTQYF.

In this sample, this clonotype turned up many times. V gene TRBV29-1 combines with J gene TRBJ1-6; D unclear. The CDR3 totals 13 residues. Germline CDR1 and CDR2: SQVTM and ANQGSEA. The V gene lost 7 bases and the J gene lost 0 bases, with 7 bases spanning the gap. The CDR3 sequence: CSAFTSYNSPLHF. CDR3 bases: TGCAGCGCCTTTACCTCCTATAATTCACCCCTCCACTTT.